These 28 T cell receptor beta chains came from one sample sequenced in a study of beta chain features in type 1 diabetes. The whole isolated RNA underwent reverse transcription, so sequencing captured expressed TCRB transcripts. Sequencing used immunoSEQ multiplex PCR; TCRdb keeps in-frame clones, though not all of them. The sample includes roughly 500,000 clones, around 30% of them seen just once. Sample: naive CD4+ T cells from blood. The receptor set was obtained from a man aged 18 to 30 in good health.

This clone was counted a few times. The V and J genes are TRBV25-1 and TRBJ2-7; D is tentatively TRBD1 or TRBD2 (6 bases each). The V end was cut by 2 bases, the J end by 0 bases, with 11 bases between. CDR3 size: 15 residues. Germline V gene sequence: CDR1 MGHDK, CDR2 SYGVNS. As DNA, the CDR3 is TGTGCCAGCAGTGAACCGGGGGCGGACTCCTACGAGCAGTACTTC. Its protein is CASSEPGADSYEQYF.

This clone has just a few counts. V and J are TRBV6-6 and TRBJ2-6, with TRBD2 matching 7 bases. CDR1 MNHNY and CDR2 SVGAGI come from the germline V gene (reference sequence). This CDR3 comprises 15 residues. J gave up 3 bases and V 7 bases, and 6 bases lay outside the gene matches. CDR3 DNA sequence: TGTGCCAGCAACCTCGGGGGGAATGGGGCCAACGTCCTGACTTTC. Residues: CASNLGGNGANVLTF.

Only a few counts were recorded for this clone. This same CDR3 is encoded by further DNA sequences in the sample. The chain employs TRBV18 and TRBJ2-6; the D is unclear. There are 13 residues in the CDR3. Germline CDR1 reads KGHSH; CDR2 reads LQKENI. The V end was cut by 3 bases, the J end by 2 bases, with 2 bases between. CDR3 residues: CASSPPGANVLTF. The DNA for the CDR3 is TGTGCCAGCTCACCCCCTGGGGCCAACGTCCTGACTTTC. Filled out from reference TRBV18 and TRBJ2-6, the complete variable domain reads NAGVMQNPRHLVRRRGQEARLRCSPMKGHSHVYWYRQLPEEGLKFMVYLQKENIIDESGMPKERFSAEFPKEGPSILRIQQVVRGDSAAYFCASSPPGANVLTFGAGSRLTVL.

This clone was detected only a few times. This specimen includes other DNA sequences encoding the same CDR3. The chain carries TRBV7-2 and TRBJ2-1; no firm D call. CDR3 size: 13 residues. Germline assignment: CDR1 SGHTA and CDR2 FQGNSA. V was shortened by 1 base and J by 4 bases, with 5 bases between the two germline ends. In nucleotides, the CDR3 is TGTGCCAGCAGCTTAGGCAGGTACAATGAGCAGTTCTTC. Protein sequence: CASSLGRYNEQFF.

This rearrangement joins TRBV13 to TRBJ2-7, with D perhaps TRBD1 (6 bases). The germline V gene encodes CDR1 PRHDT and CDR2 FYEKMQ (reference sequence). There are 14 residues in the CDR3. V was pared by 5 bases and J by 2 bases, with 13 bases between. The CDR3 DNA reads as TGTGCCAGCAGCCGAAACAGGGCCGCCTACGAGCAGTACTTC. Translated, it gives CASSRNRAAYEQYF.

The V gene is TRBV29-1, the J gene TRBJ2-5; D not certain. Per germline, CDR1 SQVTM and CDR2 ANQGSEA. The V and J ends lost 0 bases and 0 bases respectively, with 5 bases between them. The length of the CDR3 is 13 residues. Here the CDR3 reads CSVEEGHQETQYF. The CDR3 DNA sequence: TGCAGCGTTGAAGAAGGACACCAAGAGACCCAGTACTTC.

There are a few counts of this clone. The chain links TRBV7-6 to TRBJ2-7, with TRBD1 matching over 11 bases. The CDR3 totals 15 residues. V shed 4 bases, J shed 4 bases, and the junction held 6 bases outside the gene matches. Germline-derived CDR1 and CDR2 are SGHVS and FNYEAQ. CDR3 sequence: CASSSRTGGGYEQYF. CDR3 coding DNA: TGTGCCAGCAGCTCCCGGACAGGGGGCGGGTACGAGCAGTACTTC.

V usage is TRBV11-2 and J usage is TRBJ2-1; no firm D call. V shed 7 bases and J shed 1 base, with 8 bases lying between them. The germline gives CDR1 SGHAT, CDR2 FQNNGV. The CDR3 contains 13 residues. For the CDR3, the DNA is TGTGCCAGCACCCGGTTTTCCTACAATGAGCAGTTCTTC. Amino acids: CASTRFSYNEQFF.

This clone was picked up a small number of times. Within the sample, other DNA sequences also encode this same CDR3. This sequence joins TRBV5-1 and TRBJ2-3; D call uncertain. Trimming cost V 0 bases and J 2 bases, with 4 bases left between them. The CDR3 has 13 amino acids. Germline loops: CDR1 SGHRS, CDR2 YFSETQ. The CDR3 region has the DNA TGCGCCAGCAGCTTGGCAGTCACAGATACGCAGTATTTT. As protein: CASSLAVTDTQYF.

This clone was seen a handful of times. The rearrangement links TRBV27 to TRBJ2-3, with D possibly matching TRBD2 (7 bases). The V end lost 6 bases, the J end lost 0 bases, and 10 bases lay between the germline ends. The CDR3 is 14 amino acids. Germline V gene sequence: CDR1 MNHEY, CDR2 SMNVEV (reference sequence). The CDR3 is CASSRGASTDTQYF. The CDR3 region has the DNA TGTGCCAGCAGCCGGGGGGCCAGCACAGATACGCAGTATTTT.

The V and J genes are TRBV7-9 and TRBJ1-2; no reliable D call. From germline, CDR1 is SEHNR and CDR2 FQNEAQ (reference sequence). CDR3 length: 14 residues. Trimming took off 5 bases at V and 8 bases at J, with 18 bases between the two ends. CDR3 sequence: CASSQDAIFVGYTF. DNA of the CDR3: TGTGCCAGCAGCCAGGACGCGATCTTCGTCGGCTACACCTTC.

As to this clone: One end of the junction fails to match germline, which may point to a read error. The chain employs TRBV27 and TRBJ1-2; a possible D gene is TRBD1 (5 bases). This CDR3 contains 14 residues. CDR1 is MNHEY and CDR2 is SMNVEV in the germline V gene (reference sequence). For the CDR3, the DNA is TGTGCCAGCAGAATGTCAGGGAACCTCTATGACTACACCTTC. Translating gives CASRMSGNLYDYTF.

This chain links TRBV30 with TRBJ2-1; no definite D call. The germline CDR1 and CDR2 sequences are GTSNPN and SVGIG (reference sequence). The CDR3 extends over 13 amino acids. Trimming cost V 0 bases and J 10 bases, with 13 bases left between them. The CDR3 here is CAWSVPGSSEQFF. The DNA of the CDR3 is TGTGCCTGGAGTGTACCAGGTTCCAGCGAGCAGTTCTTC.

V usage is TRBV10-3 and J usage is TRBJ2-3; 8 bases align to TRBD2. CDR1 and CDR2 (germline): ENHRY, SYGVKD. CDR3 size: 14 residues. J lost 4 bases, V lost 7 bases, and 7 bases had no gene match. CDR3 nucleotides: TGTGCCATCAATCCCGGGAGGGCGTCAGATACGCAGTATTTT. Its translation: CAINPGRASDTQYF.

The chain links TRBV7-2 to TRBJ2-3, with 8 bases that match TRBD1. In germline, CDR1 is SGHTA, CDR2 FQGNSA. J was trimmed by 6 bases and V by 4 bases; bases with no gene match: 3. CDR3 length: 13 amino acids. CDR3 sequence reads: CASSWQGADTQYF. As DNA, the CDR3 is TGTGCCAGCAGCTGGCAGGGGGCCGATACGCAGTATTTT.

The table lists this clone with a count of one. The CDR3 nucleotides are TGTGCCTGGAGAGTCGGTAGGGGAGACCAGCCCCAGCATTTT. It codes for CAWRVGRGDQPQHF. V usage is TRBV30 and J usage is TRBJ1-5; possibly TRBD1 for D (5 bases). Trimming stripped 3 bases from V and 7 bases from J, with 16 bases between. Germline V lookup: CDR1 GTSNPN, CDR2 SVGIG (reference sequence). This CDR3 contains 14 residues.

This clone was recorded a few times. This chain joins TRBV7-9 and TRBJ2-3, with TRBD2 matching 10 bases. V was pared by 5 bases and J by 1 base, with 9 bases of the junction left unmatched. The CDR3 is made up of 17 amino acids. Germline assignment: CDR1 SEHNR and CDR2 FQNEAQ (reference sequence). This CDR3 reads CASSPSGGTSGTDTQYF. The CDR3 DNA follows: TGTGCCAGCAGCCCCTCGGGCGGGACTAGCGGCACAGATACGCAGTATTTT.

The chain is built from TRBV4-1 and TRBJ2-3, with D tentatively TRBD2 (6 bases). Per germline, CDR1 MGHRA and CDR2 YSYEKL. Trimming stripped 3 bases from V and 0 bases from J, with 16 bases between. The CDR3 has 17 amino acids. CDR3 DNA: TGCGCCAGCAGCCATGGACTAATGGGAGGCAGCACAGATACGCAGTATTTT. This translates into CASSHGLMGGSTDTQYF.

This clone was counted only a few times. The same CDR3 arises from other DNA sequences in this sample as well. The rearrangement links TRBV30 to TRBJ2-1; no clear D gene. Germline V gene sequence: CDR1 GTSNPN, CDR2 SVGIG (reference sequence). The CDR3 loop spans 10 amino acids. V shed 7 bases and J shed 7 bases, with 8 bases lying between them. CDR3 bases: TGTGCCTCAAGTGGGAATGAGCAGTTCTTC. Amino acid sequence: CASSGNEQFF.

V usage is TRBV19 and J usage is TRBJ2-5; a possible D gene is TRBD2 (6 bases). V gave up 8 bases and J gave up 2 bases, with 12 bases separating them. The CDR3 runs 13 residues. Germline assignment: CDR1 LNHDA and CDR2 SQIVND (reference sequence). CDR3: CASAGGIQETQYF. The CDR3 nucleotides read TGTGCCAGTGCCGGGGGAATACAAGAGACCCAGTACTTC.

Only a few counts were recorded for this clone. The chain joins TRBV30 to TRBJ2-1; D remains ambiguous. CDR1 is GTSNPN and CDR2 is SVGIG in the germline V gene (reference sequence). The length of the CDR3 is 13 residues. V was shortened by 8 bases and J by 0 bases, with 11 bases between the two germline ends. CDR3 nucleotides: TGTGCCCGAAGGGAAAGCTCCTACAATGAGCAGTTCTTC. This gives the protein CARRESSYNEQFF.

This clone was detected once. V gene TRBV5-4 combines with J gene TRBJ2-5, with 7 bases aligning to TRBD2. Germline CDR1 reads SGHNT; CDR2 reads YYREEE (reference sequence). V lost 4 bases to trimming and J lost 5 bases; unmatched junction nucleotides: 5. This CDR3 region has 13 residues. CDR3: CASSPGREETQYF. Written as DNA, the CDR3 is TGTGCCAGCAGCCCGGGGAGGGAGGAGACCCAGTACTTC.

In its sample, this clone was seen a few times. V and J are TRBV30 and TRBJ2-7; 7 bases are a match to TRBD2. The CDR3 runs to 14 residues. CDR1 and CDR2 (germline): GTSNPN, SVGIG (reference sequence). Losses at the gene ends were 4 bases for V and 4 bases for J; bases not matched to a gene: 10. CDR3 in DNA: TGTGCCTGGAATCGTGGGGGAGGGCCGTACGAGCAGTACTTC. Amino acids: CAWNRGGGPYEQYF.

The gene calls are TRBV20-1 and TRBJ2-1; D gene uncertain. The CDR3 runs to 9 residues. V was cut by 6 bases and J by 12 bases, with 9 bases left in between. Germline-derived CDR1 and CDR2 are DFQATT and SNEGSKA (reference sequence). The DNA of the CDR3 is TGCAGTGCCACTCCTGGGCAGTTCTTC. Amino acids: CSATPGQFF.

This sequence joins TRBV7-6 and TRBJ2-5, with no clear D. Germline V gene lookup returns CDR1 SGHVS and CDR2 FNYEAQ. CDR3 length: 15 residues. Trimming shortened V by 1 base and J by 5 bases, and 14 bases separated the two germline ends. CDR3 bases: TGTGCCAGCAGCTTAGTGGGTAGCCTTAGCGAGACCCAGTACTTC. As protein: CASSLVGSLSETQYF. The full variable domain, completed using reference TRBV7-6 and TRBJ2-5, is GAGVSQSPRYKVTKRGQDVALRCDPISGHVSLYWYRQALGQGPEFLTYFNYEAQQDKSGLPNDRFSAERPEGSISTLTIQRTEQRDSAMYRCASSLVGSLSETQYFGPGTRLLVL.

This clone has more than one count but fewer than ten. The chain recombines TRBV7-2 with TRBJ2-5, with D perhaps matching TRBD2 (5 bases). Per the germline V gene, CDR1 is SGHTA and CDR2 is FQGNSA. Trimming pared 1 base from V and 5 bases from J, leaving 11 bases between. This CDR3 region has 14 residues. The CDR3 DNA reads TGTGCCAGCAGCTTAGGGACTCGCTCGGAGACCCAGTACTTC. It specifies CASSLGTRSETQYF.

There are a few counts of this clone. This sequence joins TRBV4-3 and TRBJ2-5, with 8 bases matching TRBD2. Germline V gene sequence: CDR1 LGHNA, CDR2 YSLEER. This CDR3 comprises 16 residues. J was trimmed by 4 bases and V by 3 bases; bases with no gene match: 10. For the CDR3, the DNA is TGCGCCAGCAGCCATACGGGACTAGTGTGCCGAGAGACCCAGTACTTC. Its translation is CASSHTGLVCRETQYF.

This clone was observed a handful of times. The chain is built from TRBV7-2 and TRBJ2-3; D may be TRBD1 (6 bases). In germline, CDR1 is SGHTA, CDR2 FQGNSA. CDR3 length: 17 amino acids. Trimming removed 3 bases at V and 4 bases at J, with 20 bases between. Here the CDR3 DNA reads TGTGCCAGCAGCTTTAGTGCCGGCAGGGGATTTCCAGATACGCAGTATTTT. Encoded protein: CASSFSAGRGFPDTQYF.